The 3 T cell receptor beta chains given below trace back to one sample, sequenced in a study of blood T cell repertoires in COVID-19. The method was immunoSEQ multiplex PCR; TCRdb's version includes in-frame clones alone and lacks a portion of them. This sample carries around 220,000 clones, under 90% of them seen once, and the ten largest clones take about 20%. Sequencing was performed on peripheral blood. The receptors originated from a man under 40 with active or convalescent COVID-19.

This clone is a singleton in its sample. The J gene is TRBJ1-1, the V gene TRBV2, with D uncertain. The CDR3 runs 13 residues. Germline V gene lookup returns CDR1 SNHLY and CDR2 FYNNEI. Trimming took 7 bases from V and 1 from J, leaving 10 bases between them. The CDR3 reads CASTFRSNTEAFF. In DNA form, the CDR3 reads TGTGCCAGCACTTTCCGGTCGAACACTGAAGCTTTCTTT. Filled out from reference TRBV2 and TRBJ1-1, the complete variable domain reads EPEVTQTPSHQVTQMGQEVILRCVPISNHLYFYWYRQILGQKVEFLVSFYNNEISEKSEIFDDQFSVERPDGSNFTLKIRSTKLEDSAMYFCASTFRSNTEAFFGQGTRLTVV.

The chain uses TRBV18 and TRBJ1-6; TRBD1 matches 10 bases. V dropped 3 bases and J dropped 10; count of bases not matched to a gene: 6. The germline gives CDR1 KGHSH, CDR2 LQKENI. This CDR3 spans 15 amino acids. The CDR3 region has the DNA TGTGCCAGCTCACCCCGACAGGGGGCAGGGTCACCCCTCCACTTT. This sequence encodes CASSPRQGAGSPLHF.

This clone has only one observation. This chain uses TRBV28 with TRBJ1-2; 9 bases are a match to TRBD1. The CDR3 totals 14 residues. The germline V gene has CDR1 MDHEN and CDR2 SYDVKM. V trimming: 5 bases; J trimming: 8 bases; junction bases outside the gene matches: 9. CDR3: CASSLPGQGLGYTF. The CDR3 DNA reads TGTGCCAGCAGTCTCCCCGGACAGGGGCTGGGCTACACCTTC.